This is a list of T cell receptor beta chains from one sample in a study of T cells after posttransplantation cyclophosphamide. Sequencing was performed with immunoSEQ multiplex PCR; in TCRdb, only in-frame clones are kept and a portion is missing. Of roughly 9,200 clones listed, roughly 87% are singletons. The sequenced sample was memory CD4+ T cells sorted from PBMCs. The receptors were gathered from a woman aged 55-75 years in good health, CMV-negative, and a related stem cell transplant donor. CDR3s include the opening cysteine and the closing phenylalanine or tryptophan. D genes are given only for firm matches. Rows give clone size only sometimes, using once, few, many, or a class for an expanded clone.

V gene,D gene,clone size,J gene,CDR3 DNA,CDR3 protein
TRBV4-1,NA,once,TRBJ2-5,TGCGCCAGCAGCCTTTCCCCAGCGGAACAAGAGACCCAGTACTTC,CASSLSPAEQETQYF
TRBV6-1,NA,NA,TRBJ1-2,TGTGCCAGCAGCTCCCACTATGGCTACACCTTC,CASSSHYGYTF
TRBV5-1,TRBD1,NA,TRBJ1-2,TGCGCCAGCAGCCTGGGACAGCACGATGGCTACACCTTC,CASSLGQHDGYTF
TRBV27,NA,NA,TRBJ2-2,TGTGCCAGCAGGTTACGGGCACAAAGACAGGATGGCACCGGGGAGCTGTTTTTT,CASRLRAQRQDGTGELFF
TRBV19,NA,NA,TRBJ2-6,TGTGCCAGTAGTGCACGAGGTGCTGGGGCCAACGTCCTGACTTTC,CASSARGAGANVLTF
TRBV14,TRBD2,NA,TRBJ2-5,TGTGCCAGCAGCCGAACGGGACTAGGGGGTTTGGACCAGTACTTC,CASSRTGLGGLDQYF
TRBV5-1,TRBD1,NA,TRBJ2-3,TGCGCCAGCAGCCCCGAGGGGGCAGGGTGGGATACGCAGTATTTT,CASSPEGAGWDTQYF
TRBV28,NA,few,TRBJ1-5,TGTGCCAGCAGTTTAGCCCCGGGAGGGTTCGGTCAGCCCCAGCATTTT,CASSLAPGGFGQPQHF
TRBV5-1,TRBD1,NA,TRBJ2-1,TGCGCCAGCAGCCACCCGGGACAGGGGTCTCTGAGACAGTTCTTC,CASSHPGQGSLRQFF
TRBV7-9,TRBD1,NA,TRBJ2-5,TGTGCTAGCAGCTCTCCCGGACAGGGAGAGACCCAGTACTTC,CASSSPGQGETQYF
TRBV18,TRBD1,NA,TRBJ1-1,TGTGCCAGCTCACGAGGGACAGGGGGCATGAACACTGAAGCTTTCTTT,CASSRGTGGMNTEAFF
TRBV2,NA,medium-sized,TRBJ2-2,TGTGCCAGCAGTGAATCCGGCACCGGGGAGCTGTTTTTT,CASSESGTGELFF
TRBV7-9,TRBD1,NA,TRBJ2-1,TGTGCCAGCAGCTTAGCTATCGCCGGACAGGGATCAGTCGATGAGCAGTTCTTC,CASSLAIAGQGSVDEQFF
TRBV14,NA,few,TRBJ1-2,TGTGCCAGCAGCCAAGATCAACACAGAGGCTACACCTTC,CASSQDQHRGYTF
TRBV30,TRBD2,NA,TRBJ2-1,TGTGCCTGGAGGGGGAGGGTGGGAGGGATCTCCTACAATGAGCAGTTCTTC,CAWRGRVGGISYNEQFF
TRBV6-1,TRBD1,NA,TRBJ2-6,TGTGCCAGCACTGAGGGACAGTTCTTCAGCGGGGCCAACGTCCTGACTTTC,CASTEGQFFSGANVLTF
TRBV2,TRBD2,NA,TRBJ2-3,TGTGCCAGCAGTTCAGCGGGGGGAAACACAGATACGCAGTATTTT,CASSSAGGNTDTQYF
TRBV5-4,TRBD1,NA,TRBJ2-1,TGTGCCAGCACCCCCCAGGGGGCCGCCTACAATGAGCAGTTCTTC,CASTPQGAAYNEQFF
TRBV5-4,NA,NA,TRBJ1-2,TGTGCCCACCGAATGGCGGACTCTAACTATGGCTACACCTTC,CAHRMADSNYGYTF
TRBV5-6,TRBD1,NA,TRBJ2-5,TGTGCCAGCAGCGGGGGACAGGGATTCTTGGGGGAGACCCAGTACTTC,CASSGGQGFLGETQYF
TRBV19,TRBD1,NA,TRBJ1-5,TGTGCCAGTAACCGACAGGGGGCTAGCAATCAGCCCCAGCATTTT,CASNRQGASNQPQHF
TRBV19,TRBD1,NA,TRBJ1-5,TGTGCCAGTAGTATCCTGGGACAGGGGTCTTATAGCAATCAGCCCCAGCATTTT,CASSILGQGSYSNQPQHF
TRBV12-2,NA,NA,TRBJ2-5,NA,CASRFGQGAEETQYF
TRBV11-2,TRBD2,NA,TRBJ2-7,TGTGCCAGCAGCTTCTCTTCAGCGGGATCCACCTACGAGCAGTACTTC,CASSFSSAGSTYEQYF
TRBV28,NA,NA,TRBJ1-6,TGTGCCAGCTCCGCCGGCTCCTATAATTCACCCCTCCACTTT,CASSAGSYNSPLHF
TRBV19,NA,NA,TRBJ1-6,TGTGCCAGTAGTGATTCTAGGGGTAGATCACCCCTCCACTTT,CASSDSRGRSPLHF
TRBV29-1,NA,NA,TRBJ2-1,TGCAGCGCCGGACGGCAGGGTGAGCAGTTCTTC,CSAGRQGEQFF
TRBV6-5,TRBD2,NA,TRBJ2-5,TGTGCCAGCAGTTTCAACGGGGGGGCGAGGACCCAGTACTTC,CASSFNGGARTQYF
TRBV7-3,TRBD2,NA,TRBJ2-2,TGTGCCAGCAGCCCTGGACTAGCGGGAGTTGTCGGGGAGCTGTTTTTT,CASSPGLAGVVGELFF
TRBV9,NA,NA,TRBJ1-2,TGTGCCAGCAGCGTAGAACCTTTGGCTGGCTACACCTTC,CASSVEPLAGYTF
TRBV7-3,NA,NA,TRBJ2-1,TGTGCCAGTAAACGGGACTCTGTCTACAATGAGCAGTTCTTC,CASKRDSVYNEQFF
TRBV6-6,TRBD1,NA,TRBJ2-7,TGTGCCAGCGCGACAGGGGCTAGGTACGAGCAGTACTTC,CASATGARYEQYF
TRBV19,TRBD2,NA,TRBJ2-1,TGTGCCAGTAGTATCCCTAGCGGGAGGGCCCGATCCTACAATGAGCAGTTCTTC,CASSIPSGRARSYNEQFF
TRBV6-1,TRBD2,NA,TRBJ2-1,TGTGCCAGCAGAGTGGGACTAGCGGACAATGAGCAGTTCTTC,CASRVGLADNEQFF
TRBV9,NA,once,TRBJ2-7,TGTGCCAGCAGCGTACGGGGGAGTAGCTCCTACGAGCAGTACTTC,CASSVRGSSSYEQYF
TRBV5-4,NA,NA,TRBJ1-1,TGTGCCAGCAGCTTGGTTATACAGTCCATGAACACTGAAGCTTTCTTT,CASSLVIQSMNTEAFF
TRBV18,TRBD1,NA,TRBJ1-4,TGTGCCAGCTCACCAAACAGGGGGTCTAATGAAAAACTGTTTTTT,CASSPNRGSNEKLFF
TRBV1,NA,NA,TRBJ1-1,TGCACCAGCACCCGACGACCAGGGGTTATCCCTGAAGCTTTCTTT,CTSTRRPGVIPEAFF
TRBV19,TRBD1,NA,TRBJ2-2,TGTGCCAGTACCACTAGGGTACAGGGGACCACCGGGGAGCTGTTTTTT,CASTTRVQGTTGELFF
TRBV4-1,NA,NA,TRBJ1-2,TGCGCCAGCAGCCAAGATGCGCGGCCTTCAGGGAATGGCTACACCTTC,CASSQDARPSGNGYTF
TRBV7-2,TRBD1,NA,TRBJ2-7,TGTGCCAGCAGCTTAGCGGGGACAGGGTACCACGAGCAGTACTTC,CASSLAGTGYHEQYF
TRBV6-1,NA,NA,TRBJ1-5,TGTGCCAGCAGTAGATCTGACAGTTACAATCAGCCCCAGCATTTT,CASSRSDSYNQPQHF
TRBV28,TRBD1,NA,TRBJ1-6,TGTGCCAGCAGTCCGACAGGGCCAGAAGGGTCACCCCTCCACTTT,CASSPTGPEGSPLHF
TRBV5-1,NA,NA,TRBJ2-2,TGCGCCAGCAGCTTAGGTAGCGCGTCGAACACCGGGGAGCTGTTTTTT,CASSLGSASNTGELFF
TRBV6-4,NA,once,TRBJ2-1,TGTGCCAGCAGTGACCAGAGGGGGGGGGAGCAGTTCTTC,CASSDQRGGEQFF
TRBV21-1,NA,NA,TRBJ1-1,TGTGCCAGCAGCAAAGGACAGGACCCAGGTCTCAGCACTGAAGCTTTCTTT,CASSKGQDPGLSTEAFF
TRBV2,NA,NA,TRBJ1-2,TGTGCCAGCAGTGCGGACAGAGAATTTGGCTACACCTTC,CASSADREFGYTF
TRBV19,TRBD1,NA,TRBJ2-1,TGTGCCAGTAGTATAGTCGCGACAGGGGTGGGCAATGAGCAGTTCTTC,CASSIVATGVGNEQFF
TRBV5-6,NA,NA,TRBJ2-5,TGTGCCAGCAGTCGAAAGAGACCGCAGGGTTTCGGGGAGACCCAGTACTTC,CASSRKRPQGFGETQYF
TRBV7-9,TRBD1,NA,TRBJ2-3,TGTGCCAGCAGCCCGACAGGGCTTTACACGAAAGATACGCAGTATTTT,CASSPTGLYTKDTQYF
TRBV4-1,NA,NA,TRBJ2-6,TGCGCCAGCAGCCAAGAAACTCGGGGATTGAGCTCTGGGGCCAACGTCCTGACTTTC,CASSQETRGLSSGANVLTF
TRBV7-3,NA,NA,TRBJ2-3,TGTGCCAGCAGCTACATTCCCACAGATACGCAGTATTTT,CASSYIPTDTQYF
TRBV7-2,NA,NA,TRBJ2-5,TGTGCCAGCAGCCCTGGGGCGGGGGAGACCCAGTACTTC,CASSPGAGETQYF
TRBV5-6,NA,NA,TRBJ1-3,TGTGCCAGCAGCTTGGATAAAAACACCATATATTTT,CASSLDKNTIYF
TRBV19,TRBD1,once,TRBJ2-1,TGTGCCAGTAGTCCACTACAGGGGGCTTCCTACAATGGGCAGTTCTTC,CASSPLQGASYNGQFF
TRBV28,NA,NA,TRBJ1-6,TGTGCCAGCAGTTCAGGGGTGTCACCCCTCCACTTT,CASSSGVSPLHF
TRBV7-2,NA,NA,TRBJ1-2,TGTGCCAGCAGCTTAGCGGGGGCCACGGGCTATGGCTACACCTTC,CASSLAGATGYGYTF